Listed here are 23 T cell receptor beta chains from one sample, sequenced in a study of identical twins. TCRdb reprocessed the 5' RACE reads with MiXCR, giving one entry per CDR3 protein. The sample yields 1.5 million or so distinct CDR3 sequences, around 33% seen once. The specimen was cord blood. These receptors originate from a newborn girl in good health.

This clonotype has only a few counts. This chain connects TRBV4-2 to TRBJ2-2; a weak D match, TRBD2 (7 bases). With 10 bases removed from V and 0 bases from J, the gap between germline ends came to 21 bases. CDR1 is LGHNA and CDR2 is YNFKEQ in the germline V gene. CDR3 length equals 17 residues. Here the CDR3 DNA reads TGTGCCACGGGCCAGCATAGGGGGGGGGCGAACACCGGGGAGCTGTTTTTT. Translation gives CATGQHRGGANTGELFF.

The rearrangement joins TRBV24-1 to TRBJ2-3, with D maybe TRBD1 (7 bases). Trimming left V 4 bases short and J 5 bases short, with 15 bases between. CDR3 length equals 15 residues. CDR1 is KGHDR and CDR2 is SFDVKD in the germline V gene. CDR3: CATSERQGGEDTQYF. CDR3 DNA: TGTGCCACCAGTGAGCGACAGGGCGGGGAAGATACGCAGTATTTT.

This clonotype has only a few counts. The CDR3 bases are TGTGCCAGCAGCTTATCTTGGGCGGGGGAGCAGTACTTC. It is translated as CASSLSWAGEQYF. This sequence joins TRBV11-2 and TRBJ2-7; weak D call: TRBD2 (6 bases). From germline, CDR1 is SGHAT and CDR2 FQNNGV. The CDR3 has 13 amino acids. V gave up 2 bases and J gave up 7 bases, with 12 bases separating them.

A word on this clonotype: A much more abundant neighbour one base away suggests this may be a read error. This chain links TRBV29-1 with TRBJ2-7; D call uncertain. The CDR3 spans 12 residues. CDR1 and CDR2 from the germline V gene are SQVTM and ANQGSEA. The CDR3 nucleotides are TGCAGCGTTGCGACGGGTTCCTGCGAGCAGTACTTC. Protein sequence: CSVATGSCEQYF.

This CDR3 is CASSEQLNSPLHF. CDR3 coding DNA: TGTGCCAGCAGTGAACAGCTTAATTCACCCCTCCACTTT. The rearrangement uses TRBV6-1 and TRBJ1-6; D not certain. V was shortened by 2 bases and J by 6 bases, with 5 bases between the two germline ends. Germline V gives CDR1 MNHNS, CDR2 SASEGT. The CDR3 length is 13 residues.

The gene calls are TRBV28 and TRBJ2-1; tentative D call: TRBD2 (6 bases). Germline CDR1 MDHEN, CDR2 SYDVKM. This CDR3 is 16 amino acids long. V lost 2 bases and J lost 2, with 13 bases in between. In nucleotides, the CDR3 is TGTGCCAGCAGTTTAGCCCAGGGACTGCCCTACAATGAGCAGTTCTTC. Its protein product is CASSLAQGLPYNEQFF.

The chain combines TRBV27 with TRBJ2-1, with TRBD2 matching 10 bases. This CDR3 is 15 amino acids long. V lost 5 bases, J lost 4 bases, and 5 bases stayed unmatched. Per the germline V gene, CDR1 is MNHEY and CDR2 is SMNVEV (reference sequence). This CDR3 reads CASSRSGGGYNEQFF. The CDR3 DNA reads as TGTGCCAGCAGTCGGAGCGGGGGGGGTTACAATGAGCAGTTCTTC.

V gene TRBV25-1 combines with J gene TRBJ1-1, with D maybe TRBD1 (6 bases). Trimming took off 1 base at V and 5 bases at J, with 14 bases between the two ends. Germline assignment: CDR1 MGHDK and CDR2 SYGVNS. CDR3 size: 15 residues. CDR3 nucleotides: TGTGCCAGCAGTGAATGGCAGGGGATCCCGACTGAAGCTTTCTTT. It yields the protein CASSEWQGIPTEAFF.

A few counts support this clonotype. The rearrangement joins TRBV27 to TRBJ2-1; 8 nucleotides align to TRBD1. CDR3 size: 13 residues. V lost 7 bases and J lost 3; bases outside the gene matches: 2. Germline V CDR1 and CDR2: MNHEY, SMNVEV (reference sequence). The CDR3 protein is CASNRGNYNEQFF. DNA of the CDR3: TGTGCCAGCAACAGGGGGAACTACAATGAGCAGTTCTTC.

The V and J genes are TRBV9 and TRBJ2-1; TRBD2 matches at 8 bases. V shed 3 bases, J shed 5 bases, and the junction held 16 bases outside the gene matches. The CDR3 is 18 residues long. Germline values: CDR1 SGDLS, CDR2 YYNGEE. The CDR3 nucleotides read TGTGCCAGCAGCGCAACCTCTGGAGCAGCGGGGGAGGACAATGAGCAGTTCTTC. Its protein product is CASSATSGAAGEDNEQFF.

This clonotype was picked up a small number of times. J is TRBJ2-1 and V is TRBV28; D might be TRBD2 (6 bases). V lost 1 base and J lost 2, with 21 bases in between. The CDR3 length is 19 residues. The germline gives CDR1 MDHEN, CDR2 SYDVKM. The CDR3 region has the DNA TGTGCCAGCAGTTTATACCTCCCCCAACTAGCTTTCACCTACAATGAGCAGTTCTTC. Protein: CASSLYLPQLAFTYNEQFF. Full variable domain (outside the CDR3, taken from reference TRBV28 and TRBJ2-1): DVKVTQSSRYLVKRTGEKVFLECVQDMDHENMFWYRQDPGLGLRLIYFSYDVKMKEKGDIPEGYSVSREKKERFSLILESASTNQTSMYLCASSLYLPQLAFTYNEQFFGPGTRLTVL.

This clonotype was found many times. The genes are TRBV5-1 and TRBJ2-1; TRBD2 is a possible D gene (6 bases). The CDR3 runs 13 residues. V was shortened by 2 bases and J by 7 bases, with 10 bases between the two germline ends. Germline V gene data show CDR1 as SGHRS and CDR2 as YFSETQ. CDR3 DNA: TGCGCCAGCAGCTTAGGGACTCGGAATGAGCAGTTCTTC. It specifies CASSLGTRNEQFF. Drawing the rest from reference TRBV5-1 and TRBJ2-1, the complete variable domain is KAGVTQTPRYLIKTRGQQVTLSCSPISGHRSVSWYQQTPGQGLQFLFEYFSETQRNKGNFPGRFSGRQFSNSRSEMNVSTLELGDSALYLCASSLGTRNEQFFGPGTRLTVL.

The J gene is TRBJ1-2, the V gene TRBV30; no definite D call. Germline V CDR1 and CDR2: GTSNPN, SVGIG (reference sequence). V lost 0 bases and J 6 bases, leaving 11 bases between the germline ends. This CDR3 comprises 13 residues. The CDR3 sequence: CAWSVLGPDGYTF. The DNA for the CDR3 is TGTGCCTGGAGTGTACTTGGACCGGATGGCTACACCTTC. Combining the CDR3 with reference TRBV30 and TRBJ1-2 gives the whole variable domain SQTIHQWPATLVQPVGSPLSLECTVEGTSNPNLYWYRQAAGRGLQLLFYSVGIGQISSEVPQNLSASRPQDRQFILSSKKLLLSDSGFYLCAWSVLGPDGYTFGSGTRLTVV.

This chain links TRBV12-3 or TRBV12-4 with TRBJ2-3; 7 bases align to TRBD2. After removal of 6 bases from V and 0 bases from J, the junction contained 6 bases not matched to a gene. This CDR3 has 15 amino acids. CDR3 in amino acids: CASRTRLASTDTQYF. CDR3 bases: TGTGCCAGCAGGACAAGACTAGCTAGCACAGATACGCAGTATTTT.

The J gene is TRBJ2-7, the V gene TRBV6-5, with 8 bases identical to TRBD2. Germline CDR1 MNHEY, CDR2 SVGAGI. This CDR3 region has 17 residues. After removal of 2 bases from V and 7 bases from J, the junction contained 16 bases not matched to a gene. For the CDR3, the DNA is TGTGCCAGCAGTTACGCCCGACCGCCGACTAGCGTTGATGAGCAGTACTTC. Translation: CASSYARPPTSVDEQYF.

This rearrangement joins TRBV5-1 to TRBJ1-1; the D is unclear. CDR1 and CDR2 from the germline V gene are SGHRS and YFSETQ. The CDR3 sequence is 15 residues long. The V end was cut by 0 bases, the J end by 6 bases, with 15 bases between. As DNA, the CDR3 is TGCGCCAGCAGCTTGGCCGAGGCCCTCAACGCTGAAGCTTTCTTT. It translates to CASSLAEALNAEAFF.

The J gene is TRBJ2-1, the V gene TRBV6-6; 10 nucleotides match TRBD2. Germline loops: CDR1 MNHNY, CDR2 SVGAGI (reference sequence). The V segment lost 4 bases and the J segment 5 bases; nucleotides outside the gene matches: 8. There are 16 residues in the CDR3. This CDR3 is CASSSPGLAPHNEQFF. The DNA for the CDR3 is TGTGCCAGCAGTTCGCCGGGACTAGCGCCCCACAATGAGCAGTTCTTC.

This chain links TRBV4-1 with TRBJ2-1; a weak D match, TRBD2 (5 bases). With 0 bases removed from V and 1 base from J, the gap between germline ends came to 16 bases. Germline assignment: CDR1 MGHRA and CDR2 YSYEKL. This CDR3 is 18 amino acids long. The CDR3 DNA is TGCGCCAGCAGCCAAGATGACGTGAGCCGAGGGTCCTACAATGAGCAGTTCTTC. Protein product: CASSQDDVSRGSYNEQFF.

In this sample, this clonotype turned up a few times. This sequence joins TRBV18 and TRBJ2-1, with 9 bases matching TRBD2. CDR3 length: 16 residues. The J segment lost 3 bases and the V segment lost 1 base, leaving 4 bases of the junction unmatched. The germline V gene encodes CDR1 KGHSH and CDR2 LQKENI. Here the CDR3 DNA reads TGTGCCAGCTCACCACTAGCGGGGGAGGGCTACAATGAGCAGTTCTTC. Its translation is CASSPLAGEGYNEQFF.

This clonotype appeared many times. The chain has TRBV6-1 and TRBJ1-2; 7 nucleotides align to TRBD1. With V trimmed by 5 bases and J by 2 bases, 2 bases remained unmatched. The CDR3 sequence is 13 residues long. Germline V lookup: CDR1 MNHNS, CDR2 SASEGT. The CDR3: CASSKQGNYGYTF. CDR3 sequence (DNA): TGTGCCAGCAGTAAACAGGGGAACTATGGCTACACCTTC.

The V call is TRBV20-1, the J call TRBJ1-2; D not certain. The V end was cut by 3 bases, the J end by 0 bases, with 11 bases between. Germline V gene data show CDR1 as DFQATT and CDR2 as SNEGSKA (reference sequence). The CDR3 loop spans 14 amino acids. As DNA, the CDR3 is TGCAGTGCTAGGTGGGAGGGCTCTAACTATGGCTACACCTTC. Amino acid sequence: CSARWEGSNYGYTF.

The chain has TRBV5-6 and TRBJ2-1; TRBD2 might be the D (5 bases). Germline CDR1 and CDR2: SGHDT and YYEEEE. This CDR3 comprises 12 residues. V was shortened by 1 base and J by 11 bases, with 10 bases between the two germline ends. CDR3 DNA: TGTGCCAGCAGCTTGACTAGGGTTAAGCAGTTCTTC. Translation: CASSLTRVKQFF.

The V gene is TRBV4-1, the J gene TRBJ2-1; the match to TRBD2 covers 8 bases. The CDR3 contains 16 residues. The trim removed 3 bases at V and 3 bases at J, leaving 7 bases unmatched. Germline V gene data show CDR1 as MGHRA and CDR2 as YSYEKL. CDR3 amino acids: CASSQGYGGGYNEQFF. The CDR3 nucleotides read TGCGCCAGCAGCCAGGGGTACGGGGGGGGCTACAATGAGCAGTTCTTC.